This is a list of T cell receptor beta chains from one sample in a study of blood T cell repertoires in COVID-19. This table comes from immunoSEQ multiplex PCR, and its TCRdb copy is limited to in-frame clones, with some not included. The data hold around 300,000 clones, with 75% to 90% observed a single time. The specimen was PBMCs or T cells enriched from blood (not recorded which). These receptors came from a woman aged 18-30 years who had recovered from COVID-19. Each CDR3 is given with its conserved first and last residue. D genes are given only for firm matches.

CDR3	V	length	D
CASSQEGRGYTEAFF	TRBV3-1/TRBV3-2	15	NA
CATLRSLEAGNTIYF	TRBV12-5	15	NA
CASSPLRENYGYTF	TRBV28	14	NA
CASSQVYPWSGELFF	TRBV4-1	15	NA
CATSREGRGTDTQYF	TRBV15	15	TRBD2
CASLKPVQNTGELFF	TRBV6-6	15	NA
CASRHPNQNSPLHF	TRBV6-5	14	NA
CASSARQGAMAEAFF	TRBV6-4	15	TRBD1
CASSPSGASTDTQYF	TRBV7-3	15	NA
CASSESGVNQPQHF	TRBV10-1	14	NA
CASSPSAGAVSYEQYF	TRBV7-9	16	NA
CASSPSGSTDTQYF	TRBV7-3	14	NA
CASSLHRGVNTEAFF	TRBV4-1	15	TRBD1
CASRASGGYEQYF	TRBV5-6	13	TRBD2
CASSLPRDTLNTEAFF	TRBV5-1	16	NA
CASSYSRGRATTQETQYF	TRBV6-2/TRBV6-3	18	NA
CASSQETTSGSTDTQYF	TRBV4-1	17	TRBD2
CASRKQGASYEQYF	TRBV5-4	14	TRBD1
CASSLQGQGNEKLFF	TRBV7-9	15	TRBD1
CTSSQGQRRGYGYTF	TRBV1	15	NA
CASSPPGVRGEPQHF	TRBV18	15	NA
CAYCRQGLCRKLFF	TRBV30	14	TRBD1
CASSYRDREYNEQFF	TRBV5-6	15	TRBD1
CASSLRGDTQYF	TRBV5-1	12	NA
CASSLGDTSEQYF	TRBV7-8	13	NA
CASRRQGANEQYF	TRBV9	13	TRBD1
CASSPGQGGDIQYF	TRBV5-1	14	TRBD1
CASKRGTGEGGEQYF	TRBV6-5	15	TRBD1